This T cell receptor beta chain is from a study of CD8 T cells in Susac syndrome. Trimming cost V 2 bases and J 7 bases; bases outside gene matches: 2. Germline CDR1 is GTSNPN and CDR2 is SVGIG (reference sequence). This CDR3 has 12 residues. An amount of RNA that ranged from about 0.45 to 1 ug was reverse transcribed with random hexamers. TCR beta CDR3 was amplified by immunoSEQ covering 54 Vbeta and 13 Jbeta. In TCRdb, the immunoSEQ multiplex PCR reads were re-called with MiXCR into one record per CDR3 protein. This repertoire shows about 140,000 distinct CDR3 sequences, roughly 95% found once; its top ten account for approximately 0.11%. The study sequenced TCR beta in blood CD8+ and CD4+ T cells. Purification of the CD8+ and CD4+ T cells relied on negative isolation, and TEMRA cells underwent FACS enrichment.

Sample: CD4+ T cells from PBMCs. This TCR came from a human donor with multiple sclerosis. The chain uses TRBV30 and TRBJ1-2, with 9 nucleotides matching TRBD1. CDR3 region: CAWSWTGAGYTF. The CDR3 region has the DNA TGTGCCTGGAGTTGGACAGGGGCTGGCTACACCTTC.